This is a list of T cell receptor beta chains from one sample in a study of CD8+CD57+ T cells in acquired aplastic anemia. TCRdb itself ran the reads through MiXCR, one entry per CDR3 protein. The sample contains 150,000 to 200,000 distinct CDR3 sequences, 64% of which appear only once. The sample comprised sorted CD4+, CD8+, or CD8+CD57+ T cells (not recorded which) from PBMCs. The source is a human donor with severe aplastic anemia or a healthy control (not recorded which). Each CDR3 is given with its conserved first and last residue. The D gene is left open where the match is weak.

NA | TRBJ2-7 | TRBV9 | CASSVEGGFGEQYF
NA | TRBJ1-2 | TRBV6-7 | CAERRARGYTF
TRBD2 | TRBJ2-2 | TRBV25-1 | CASSFLAGGNTGELFF
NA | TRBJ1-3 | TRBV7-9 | CASRIQGRNTIYF
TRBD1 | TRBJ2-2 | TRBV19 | CASSDSTGGTGELFF
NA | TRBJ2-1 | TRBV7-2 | CASSLILGLGGNEQFF
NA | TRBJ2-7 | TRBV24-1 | CATVGADSSYEQYF
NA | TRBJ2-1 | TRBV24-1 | CATSDLDSNEQFF
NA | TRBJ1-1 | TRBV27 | CASSFQGGPEAFF
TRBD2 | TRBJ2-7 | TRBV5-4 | CASSSGTSLYEQYF
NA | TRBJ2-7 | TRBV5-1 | CASSSLYNEQYF
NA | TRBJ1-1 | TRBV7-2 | CASSHDSGGTEAFF
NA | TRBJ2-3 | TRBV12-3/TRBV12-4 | CASSGGVVAQSSTDTQYF
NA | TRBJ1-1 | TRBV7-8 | CASSLNAWNTEAFF